This T cell receptor (beta chain) was captured by sequencing in a study of cytomegalovirus exposure and HLA in healthy donors. This clone was picked up one time. The antigen is undetermined. PCR involved 60 Vbeta and 13 Jbeta primers. Only in-frame clones appear in the TCRdb table, and some are missing; sequencing was by immunoSEQ multiplex PCR. Here the sample spans fewer than 300,000 clones, 86% being singletons. Notes on the study in general: Highly shared sequence variants in one cluster were likely a sequencing artifact. Some V segments could not be told apart, so they were left out, TRBV6-2 and TRBV6-3 among them. TCR sequences were mostly rare, though some public TCRs occurred in many donors. In a later analysis, donors in an Asian-associated ancestry cluster reportedly had fewer N-insertions in productive TCRs than the cohort mean.

CDR1 is SQVTM and CDR2 is ANQGSEA in the germline V gene. Trimming at V came to 6 bases and at J to 2 bases, leaving 5 bases not matched to a gene. This CDR3 region has 14 residues. The receptor was derived from a middle-aged man in good health and CMV-seropositive. The J gene is TRBJ2-3, the V gene TRBV29-1; 10 bases align to TRBD2. Sequencing used PBMCs. DNA of the CDR3: TGCAGCGTCGTAGCGGGAGGCCACACAGATACGCAGTATTTT. Protein product: CSVVAGGHTDTQYF.